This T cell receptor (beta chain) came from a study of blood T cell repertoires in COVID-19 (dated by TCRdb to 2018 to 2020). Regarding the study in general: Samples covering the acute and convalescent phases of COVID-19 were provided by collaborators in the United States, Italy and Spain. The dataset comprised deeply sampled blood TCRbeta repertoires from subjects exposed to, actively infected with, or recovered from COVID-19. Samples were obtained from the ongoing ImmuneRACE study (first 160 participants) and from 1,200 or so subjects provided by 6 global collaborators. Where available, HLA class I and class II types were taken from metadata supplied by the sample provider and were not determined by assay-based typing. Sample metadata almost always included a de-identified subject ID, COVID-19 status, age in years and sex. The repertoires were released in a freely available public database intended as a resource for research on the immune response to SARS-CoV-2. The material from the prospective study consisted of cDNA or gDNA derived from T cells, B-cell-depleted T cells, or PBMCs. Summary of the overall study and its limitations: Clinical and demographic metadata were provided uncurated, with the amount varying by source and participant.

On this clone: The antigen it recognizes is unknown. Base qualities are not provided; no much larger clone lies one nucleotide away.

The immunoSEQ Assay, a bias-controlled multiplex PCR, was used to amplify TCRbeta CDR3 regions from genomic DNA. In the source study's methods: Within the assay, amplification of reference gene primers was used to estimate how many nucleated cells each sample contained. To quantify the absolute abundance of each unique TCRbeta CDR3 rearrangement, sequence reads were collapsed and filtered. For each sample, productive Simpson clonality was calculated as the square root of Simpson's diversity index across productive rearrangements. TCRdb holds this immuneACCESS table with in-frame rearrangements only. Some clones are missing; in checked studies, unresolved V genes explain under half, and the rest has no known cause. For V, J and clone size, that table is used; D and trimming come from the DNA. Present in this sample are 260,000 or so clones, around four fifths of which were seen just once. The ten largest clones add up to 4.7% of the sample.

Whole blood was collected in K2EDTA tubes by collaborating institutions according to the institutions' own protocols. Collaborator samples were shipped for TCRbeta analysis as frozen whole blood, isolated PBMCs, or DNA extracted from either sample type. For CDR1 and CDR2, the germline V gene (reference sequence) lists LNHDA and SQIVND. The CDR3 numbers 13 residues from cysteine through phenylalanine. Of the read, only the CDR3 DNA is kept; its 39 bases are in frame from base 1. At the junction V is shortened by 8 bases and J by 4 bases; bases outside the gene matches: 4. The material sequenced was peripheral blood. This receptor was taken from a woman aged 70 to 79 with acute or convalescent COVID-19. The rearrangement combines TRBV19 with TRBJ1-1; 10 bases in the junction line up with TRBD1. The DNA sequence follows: TGTGCCAGTTCTGGACAGGGGGGCACTGAAGCTTTCTTT. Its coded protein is CASSGQGGTEAFF.